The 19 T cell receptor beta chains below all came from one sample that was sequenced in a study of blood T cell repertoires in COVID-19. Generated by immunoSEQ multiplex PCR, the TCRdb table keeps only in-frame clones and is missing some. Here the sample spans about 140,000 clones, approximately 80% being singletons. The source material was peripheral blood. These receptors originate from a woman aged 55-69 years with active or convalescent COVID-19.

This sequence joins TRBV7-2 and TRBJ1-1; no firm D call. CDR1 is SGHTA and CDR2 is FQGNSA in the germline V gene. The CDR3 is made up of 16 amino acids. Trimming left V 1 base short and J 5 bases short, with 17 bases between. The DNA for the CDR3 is TGTGCCAGCAGCTTAGGGTCACTCGTAAGCGCGACTGAAGCTTTCTTT. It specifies CASSLGSLVSATEAFF.

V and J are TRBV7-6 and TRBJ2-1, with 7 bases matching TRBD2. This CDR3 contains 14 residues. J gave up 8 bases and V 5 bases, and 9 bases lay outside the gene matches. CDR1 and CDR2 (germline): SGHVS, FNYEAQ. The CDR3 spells CASSPGLVVHEQFF. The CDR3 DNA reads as TGTGCCAGCAGCCCCGGACTAGTGGTCCATGAGCAGTTCTTC.

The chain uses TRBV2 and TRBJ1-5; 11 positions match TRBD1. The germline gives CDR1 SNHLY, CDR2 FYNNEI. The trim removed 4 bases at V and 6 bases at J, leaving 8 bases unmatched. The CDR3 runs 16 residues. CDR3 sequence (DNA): TGTGCCAGCAGTGCCGACGGACAGGGGGCGGCTCAGCCCCAGCATTTT. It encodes CASSADGQGAAQPQHF.

The chain's CDR3 is CASSSLSSYNEQFF. The CDR3 bases are TGTGCCAGCAGTTCCCTCTCTTCTTACAATGAGCAGTTCTTC. The rearrangement uses TRBV6-5 and TRBJ2-1, with D hard to call. Germline loops: CDR1 MNHEY, CDR2 SVGAGI. Trimming stripped 4 bases from V and 4 bases from J, with 11 bases between. This CDR3 region has 14 residues.

The CDR3 DNA follows: TGTGCCAGCAGCAACCACGGCGAGGGGGCCTACGAGCAGTACGTC. It specifies CASSNHGEGAYEQYV. V gene TRBV21-1 combines with J gene TRBJ2-7; the D call TRBD1 from the table was never checked on the DNA. TRBV21-1 is annotated as a pseudogene. The CDR3 extends over 15 amino acids.

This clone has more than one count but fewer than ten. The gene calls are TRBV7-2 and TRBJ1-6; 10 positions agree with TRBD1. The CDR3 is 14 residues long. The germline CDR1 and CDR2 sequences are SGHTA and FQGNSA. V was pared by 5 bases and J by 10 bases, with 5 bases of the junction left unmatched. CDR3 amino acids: CASSVGQGGSPLHF. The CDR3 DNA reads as TGTGCCAGCAGCGTTGGACAGGGGGGATCACCCCTCCACTTT.

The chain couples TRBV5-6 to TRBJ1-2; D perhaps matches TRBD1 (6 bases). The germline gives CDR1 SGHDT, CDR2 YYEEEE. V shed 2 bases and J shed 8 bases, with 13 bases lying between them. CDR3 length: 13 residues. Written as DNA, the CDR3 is TGTGCCAGCAGCTTTGCTACAGGGACAGGCTACACCTTC. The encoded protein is CASSFATGTGYTF.

CDR3 nucleotides: TGCGCCAGCAGCCAGGTGACAAACACTGAAGCTTTCTTT. Translated: CASSQVTNTEAFF. The rearrangement links TRBV5-1 to TRBJ1-1; D ambiguous. Germline V CDR1 and CDR2: SGHRS, YFSETQ. Between the trimmed V and J ends, which lost 4 bases and 2 bases, there was a span of 9 bases. This CDR3 has 13 amino acids.

CDR3 in DNA: TGCGCCAGCAGCCCTCGGGGGGCCTCAGGCGGGGAGCTGTTTTTT. It translates to CASSPRGASGGELFF. This sequence joins TRBV5-1 and TRBJ2-2; perhaps TRBD2 as D (7 bases). The CDR3 runs to 15 residues. Trimming took off 4 bases at V and 7 bases at J, with 17 bases between the two ends. Germline values: CDR1 SGHRS, CDR2 YFSETQ.

The chain's CDR3 is CASSTGLAGLEQYF. The CDR3 DNA reads TGTGCCAGCAGCACCGGACTAGCGGGACTCGAGCAGTACTTC. The V call is TRBV7-9, the J call TRBJ2-7; 12 bases align to TRBD2. The CDR3 length is 14 residues. Germline CDR1 SEHNR, CDR2 FQNEAQ (reference sequence). The junction had 5 bases not matched to a gene; V was cut back by 5 bases and J by 6 bases. Full variable domain (outside the CDR3, taken from reference TRBV7-9 and TRBJ2-7): DTGVSQNPRHKITKRGQNVTFRCDPISEHNRLYWYRQTLGQGPEFLTYFQNEAQLEKSRLLSDRFSAERPKGSFSTLEIQRTEQGDSAMYLCASSTGLAGLEQYFGPGTRLTVT.

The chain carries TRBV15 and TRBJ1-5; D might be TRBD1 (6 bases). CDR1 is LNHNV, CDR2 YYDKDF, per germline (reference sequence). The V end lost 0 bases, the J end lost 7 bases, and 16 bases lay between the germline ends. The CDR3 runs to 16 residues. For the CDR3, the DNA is TGTGCCACCAGCAGAGACCACCCGGGGGGCGGACAGCCCCAGCATTTT. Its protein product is CATSRDHPGGGQPQHF.

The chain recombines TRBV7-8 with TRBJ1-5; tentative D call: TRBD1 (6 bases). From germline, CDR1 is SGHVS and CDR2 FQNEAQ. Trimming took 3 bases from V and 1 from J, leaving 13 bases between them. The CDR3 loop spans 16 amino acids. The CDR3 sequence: CASSFPADSSNQPQHF. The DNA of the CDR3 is TGTGCCAGCAGCTTCCCCGCGGACAGCAGCAATCAGCCCCAGCATTTT.

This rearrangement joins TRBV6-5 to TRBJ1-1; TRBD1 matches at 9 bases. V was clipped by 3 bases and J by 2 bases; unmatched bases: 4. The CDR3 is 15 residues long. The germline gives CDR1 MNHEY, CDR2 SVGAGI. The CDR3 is CASSYSGQGNTEAFF. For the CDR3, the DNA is TGTGCCAGCAGTTATTCGGGACAGGGTAACACTGAAGCTTTCTTT.

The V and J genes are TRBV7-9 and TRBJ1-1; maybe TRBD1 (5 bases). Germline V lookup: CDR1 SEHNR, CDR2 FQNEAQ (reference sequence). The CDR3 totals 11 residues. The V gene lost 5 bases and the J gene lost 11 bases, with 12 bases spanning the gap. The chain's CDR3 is CASSAGGRAFF. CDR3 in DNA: TGTGCCAGCAGCGCCGGGGGTCGGGCTTTCTTT.

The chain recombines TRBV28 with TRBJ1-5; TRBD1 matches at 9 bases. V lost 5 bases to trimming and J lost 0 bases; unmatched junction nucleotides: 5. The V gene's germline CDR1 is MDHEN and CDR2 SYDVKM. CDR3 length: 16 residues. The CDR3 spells CASSQDRGFSNQPQHF. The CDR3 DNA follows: TGTGCCAGCAGTCAAGACAGGGGGTTTAGCAATCAGCCCCAGCATTTT.

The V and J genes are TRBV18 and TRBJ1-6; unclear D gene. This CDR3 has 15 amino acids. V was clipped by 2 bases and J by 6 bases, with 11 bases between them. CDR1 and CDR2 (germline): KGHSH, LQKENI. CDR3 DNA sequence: TGTGCCAGCTCACCAATCGCAGGCTTTAATTCACCCCTCCACTTT. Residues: CASSPIAGFNSPLHF.

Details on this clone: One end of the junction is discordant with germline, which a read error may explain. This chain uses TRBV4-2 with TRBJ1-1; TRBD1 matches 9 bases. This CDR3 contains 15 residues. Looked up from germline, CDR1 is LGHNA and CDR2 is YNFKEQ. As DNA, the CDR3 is TGTGCCAGCACCCAACAGGGGGCGGAGGACACTGAAGCTTTCTTT. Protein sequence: CASTQQGAEDTEAFF.

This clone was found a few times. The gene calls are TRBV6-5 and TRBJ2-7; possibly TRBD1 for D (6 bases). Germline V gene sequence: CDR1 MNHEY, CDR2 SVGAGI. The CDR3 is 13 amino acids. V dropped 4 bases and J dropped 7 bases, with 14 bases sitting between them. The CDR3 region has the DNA TGTGCCAGCAGTTTTCGGTCAGGGGAAGAGCAGTACGTC. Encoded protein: CASSFRSGEEQYV.

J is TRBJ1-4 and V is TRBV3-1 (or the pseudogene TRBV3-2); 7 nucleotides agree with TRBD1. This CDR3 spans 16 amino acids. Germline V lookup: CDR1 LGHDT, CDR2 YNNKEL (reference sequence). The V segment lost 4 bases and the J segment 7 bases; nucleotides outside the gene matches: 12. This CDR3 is CASSPQMAGGFEKLFF. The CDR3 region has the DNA TGTGCCAGCAGCCCCCAAATGGCAGGGGGGTTTGAAAAACTGTTTTTT.